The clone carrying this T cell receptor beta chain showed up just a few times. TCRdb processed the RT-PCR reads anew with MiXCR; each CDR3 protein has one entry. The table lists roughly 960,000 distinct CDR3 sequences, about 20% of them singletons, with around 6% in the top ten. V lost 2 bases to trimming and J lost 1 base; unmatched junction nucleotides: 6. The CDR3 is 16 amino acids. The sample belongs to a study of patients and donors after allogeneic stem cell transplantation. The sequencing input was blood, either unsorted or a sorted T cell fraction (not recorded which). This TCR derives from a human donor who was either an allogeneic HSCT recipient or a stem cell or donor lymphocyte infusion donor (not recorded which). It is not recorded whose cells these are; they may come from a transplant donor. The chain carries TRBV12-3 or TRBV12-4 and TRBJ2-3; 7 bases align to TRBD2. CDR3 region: CASSLMGEGGTDTQYF. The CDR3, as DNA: TGTGCCAGCAGTTTAATGGGGGAGGGTGGCACAGATACGCAGTATTTT.